The 9 T cell receptor beta chains presented below share a single source sample, sequenced in a study of cytomegalovirus exposure and HLA in healthy donors. The PCR made use of 60 Vbeta and 13 Jbeta primers. The data were produced by immunoSEQ multiplex PCR, yet TCRdb's version contains in-frame clones alone and is incomplete. The sample shows over 150,000 clones, 60% to 85% of them seen only once. Sequenced sample: PBMCs. The source is a woman in her late teens or twenties in good health and CMV-seronegative.

The genes are TRBV4-1 and TRBJ1-5, with 9 bases fitting TRBD1. Germline lookup yields CDR1 MGHRA and CDR2 YSYEKL. The CDR3 totals 17 residues. Losses at the gene ends were 1 base for V and 6 bases for J; bases not matched to a gene: 10. CDR3 protein: CASSQVGPYRGPQPQHF. CDR3 coding DNA: TGCGCCAGCAGCCAAGTTGGGCCTTACAGGGGGCCTCAGCCCCAGCATTTT.

This clone was seen a few times. The V gene is TRBV4-1, the J gene TRBJ2-7, with 8 nucleotides matching TRBD1. The V segment lost 4 bases and the J segment 2 bases; nucleotides outside the gene matches: 4. The CDR3 contains 14 residues. CDR1 is MGHRA and CDR2 is YSYEKL in the germline V gene. This CDR3 is CASSPGQGTYEQYF. The DNA of the CDR3 is TGCGCCAGCAGCCCCGGACAGGGTACCTACGAGCAGTACTTC.

This clone was observed a handful of times. The chain uses TRBV7-2 and TRBJ2-1; D may be TRBD1 (6 bases). CDR1 and CDR2 from the germline V gene are SGHTA and FQGNSA. The V end was cut by 4 bases, the J end by 4 bases, with 8 bases between. The CDR3 totals 13 residues. DNA for the CDR3: TGTGCCAGCAGCTCGGACAGATACAATGAGCAGTTCTTC. Translated, it gives CASSSDRYNEQFF.

The table lists this clone with a count of one. Compared with germline, one end of the junction differs, possibly owing to a read error. This rearrangement joins TRBV27 to TRBJ2-2, with a tentative D call TRBD2 (6 bases). This CDR3 comprises 15 residues. Looked up from germline, CDR1 is MNHEY and CDR2 is SMNVEV (reference sequence). CDR3 DNA: TGTGCCAGCTTCAAGCTCCCTCAGAACACCGGGGGGCTGTTTTTT. It specifies CASFKLPQNTGGLFF.

The V and J genes are TRBV10-1 and TRBJ1-6; unclear D gene. The V end lost 3 bases, the J end lost 10 bases, and 10 bases lay between the germline ends. This CDR3 comprises 13 residues. Per germline, CDR1 WNHNN and CDR2 SYGVQD (reference sequence). As DNA, the CDR3 is TGCGCCAGCAGTGAAAACAGCGGCTCACCCCTCCACTTT. Translation gives CASSENSGSPLHF.

The genes are TRBV7-9 and TRBJ1-1, with TRBD1 as a possible D gene (5 bases). The CDR3 runs 13 residues. Trimming removed 5 bases at V and 4 bases at J, with 11 bases between. Germline lookup yields CDR1 SEHNR and CDR2 FQNEAQ (reference sequence). The CDR3 loop is CASSADRGTEAFF. The CDR3 DNA reads TGTGCCAGCAGCGCAGACAGAGGCACTGAAGCTTTCTTT.

The chain links TRBV19 to TRBJ1-1; 7 nucleotides match TRBD1. Germline CDR1 reads LNHDA; CDR2 reads SQIVND (reference sequence). This CDR3 comprises 16 residues. Germline trimming cut 5 bases from V and 0 bases from J; bases unmatched to any gene: 9. In DNA form, the CDR3 reads TGTGCCAGTAGTTCACAGGGGCCGTACATGAACACTGAAGCTTTCTTT. Its translation: CASSSQGPYMNTEAFF.

This clone has a single count. V and J are TRBV19 and TRBJ1-1; a possible D gene is TRBD1 (5 bases). V lost 6 bases, J lost 1 base, and 18 bases lay in between. The germline V gene encodes CDR1 LNHDA and CDR2 SQIVND (reference sequence). The CDR3 runs to 16 residues. The CDR3 sequence is CASRPLGGMSNTEAFF. The CDR3 DNA sequence: TGTGCCAGTAGGCCTCTCGGGGGGATGTCGAACACTGAAGCTTTCTTT.

The chain uses TRBV28 and TRBJ2-2; 11 bases fit TRBD2. Germline trimming cut 3 bases from V and 7 bases from J; bases unmatched to any gene: 4. The CDR3 is 15 amino acids. The germline CDR1 and CDR2 sequences are MDHEN and SYDVKM. The CDR3 sequence: CASSFSGRARGELFF. The CDR3 bases are TGTGCCAGCAGTTTTAGCGGGAGGGCCCGCGGGGAGCTGTTTTTT.